This TCR beta chain stems from a study of shared clonotypes between healthy human individuals. V shed 2 bases, J shed 0 bases, and the junction held 4 bases outside the gene matches. The CDR3 consists of 16 residues. Germline V gene lookup returns CDR1 SEHNR and CDR2 FQNEAQ (reference sequence). Profiled with immunoSEQ multiplex PCR; TCRdb holds only in-frame clones, not every one. The data contain roughly 1,500,000 clones, approximately 98.5% of them singletons. Sequenced material: naive CD4+ T cells sorted from blood. Indicated subset: CD45RA+ positively selected. The sequence was obtained from a man aged 30 to 39 in good health. V is TRBV7-9 and J is TRBJ2-7; 10 nucleotides match TRBD1. CDR3 residues: CASSLKGQGVSYEQYF. As DNA, the CDR3 is TGTGCCAGCAGCTTAAAAGGACAGGGGGTCTCCTACGAGCAGTACTTC. Complete variable domain (other parts from reference TRBV7-9 and TRBJ2-7): DTGVSQNPRHKITKRGQNVTFRCDPISEHNRLYWYRQTLGQGPEFLTYFQNEAQLEKSRLLSDRFSAERPKGSFSTLEIQRTEQGDSAMYLCASSLKGQGVSYEQYFGPGTRLTVT.